These 11 T cell receptor beta chains were sequenced from one sample in a study of lymphopenia after photon versus proton radiotherapy. Generated by immunoSEQ multiplex PCR, the TCRdb table keeps only in-frame clones and is missing some. The sample yields approximately 20,000 clones, around 90% seen once. The sample consisted of peripheral blood, taken from a patient treated with photon-based radiotherapy. Receptor source: a man aged 55 to 69 with pancreatic cancer.

This chain uses TRBV6-6 with TRBJ1-2; possible D gene TRBD1, 5 bases. Germline V gives CDR1 MNHNY, CDR2 SVGAGI (reference sequence). Trimming left V 10 bases short and J 6 bases short, with 12 bases between. The CDR3 sequence is 11 residues long. CDR3 protein: CATMKGDGYTF. CDR3 nucleotide sequence: TGTGCCACTATGAAAGGGGATGGCTACACCTTC.

This clone was seen once. This chain connects TRBV7-9 to TRBJ1-1; D gene unclear. Per the germline V gene, CDR1 is SEHNR and CDR2 is FQNEAQ (reference sequence). This CDR3 has 15 amino acids. Trimming shortened V by 1 base and J by 1 base, and 10 bases separated the two germline ends. For the CDR3, the DNA is TGTGCCAGCAGCTTAGTCCTCGGGCCGAACACTGAAGCTTTCTTT. Protein: CASSLVLGPNTEAFF.

The chain's CDR3 is CAWSKLPTDTQYF. CDR3 nucleotide sequence: TGTGCCTGGAGTAAGCTCCCCACAGATACGCAGTATTTT. The rearrangement uses TRBV30 and TRBJ2-3; D unclear. Germline CDR1 GTSNPN, CDR2 SVGIG (reference sequence). V was clipped by 2 bases and J by 2 bases, with 8 bases between them. This CDR3 region has 13 residues.

V gene TRBV9 combines with J gene TRBJ1-6; no definite D call. Germline CDR1 SGDLS, CDR2 YYNGEE. The CDR3 is made up of 15 amino acids. Trimming removed 0 bases from V and 9 bases from J, with 13 bases in between. In DNA, the CDR3 is TGTGCCAGCAGCGTAGAGACGGGGATTGGTTCACCCCTCCACTTT. Its protein is CASSVETGIGSPLHF.

The sample holds a few counts of this clone. The chain uses TRBV6-1 and TRBJ1-5; possibly TRBD1 for D (5 bases). Trimming removed 1 base from V and 7 bases from J, with 17 bases in between. Germline lookup yields CDR1 MNHNS and CDR2 SASEGT. The CDR3 is made up of 16 amino acids. CDR3 residues: CASSEGGKGLVQPQHF. DNA for the CDR3: TGTGCCAGCAGTGAAGGGGGGAAGGGGCTAGTGCAGCCCCAGCATTTT.

This sequence joins TRBV27 and TRBJ1-5, with D possibly TRBD1 on 5 matching bases. V gave up 1 base and J gave up 0 bases, with 13 bases separating them. Germline V gene data show CDR1 as MNHEY and CDR2 as SMNVEV (reference sequence). The CDR3 loop spans 17 amino acids. DNA of the CDR3: TGTGCCAGCAGTTTATTGTGGGGCGCAAATAGCAATCAGCCCCAGCATTTT. Translation: CASSLLWGANSNQPQHF.

The chain recombines TRBV10-1 with TRBJ2-3, with D maybe TRBD2 (6 bases). CDR3 length equals 15 residues. Germline V CDR1 and CDR2: WNHNN, SYGVQD (reference sequence). V was pared by 6 bases and J by 3 bases, with 16 bases between. DNA for the CDR3: TGCGCCAGCAGGACCGACGGGGCGGGGACAGATACGCAGTATTTT. It encodes CASRTDGAGTDTQYF.

Remarks on this clone: At one end the junction does not follow the germline gene, possibly because of a read error. V is TRBV7-9 and J is TRBJ2-1; 7 nucleotides align to TRBD2. CDR3 size: 16 residues. Germline values: CDR1 SEHNR, CDR2 FQNEAQ (reference sequence). CDR3 loop: CASSLDKRRDYDEQFF. The CDR3 DNA follows: TGTGCCAGCAGTCTCGATAAAAGACGGGACTACGATGAGCAGTTCTTC.

Here the CDR3 DNA reads TGCGCCAGCAGCCAAGAGGGCAGATCTCAGCCCCAGCATTTT. This codes for CASSQEGRSQPQHF. The chain joins TRBV4-1 to TRBJ1-5; D ambiguous. The CDR3 runs 14 residues. V dropped 0 bases and J dropped 6 bases, with 9 bases sitting between them. Per the germline V gene, CDR1 is MGHRA and CDR2 is YSYEKL.

The CDR3 is CASSSKDKNEKLFF. The DNA of the CDR3 is TGTGCCAGCAGCTCTAAGGACAAAAATGAAAAACTGTTTTTT. This chain connects TRBV5-4 to TRBJ1-4; weak D call: TRBD1 (5 bases). Trimming pared 3 bases from V and 5 bases from J, leaving 11 bases between. The V gene's germline CDR1 is SGHNT and CDR2 YYREEE (reference sequence). The CDR3 totals 14 residues.

The V gene is TRBV7-9, the J gene TRBJ1-1, with D uncertain. V was shortened by 3 bases and J by 1 base, with 6 bases between the two germline ends. From germline, CDR1 is SEHNR and CDR2 FQNEAQ (reference sequence). The CDR3 has 13 residues. This CDR3 is CASSFDGNTEAFF. For the CDR3, the DNA is TGTGCCAGCAGCTTCGACGGGAACACTGAAGCTTTCTTT.